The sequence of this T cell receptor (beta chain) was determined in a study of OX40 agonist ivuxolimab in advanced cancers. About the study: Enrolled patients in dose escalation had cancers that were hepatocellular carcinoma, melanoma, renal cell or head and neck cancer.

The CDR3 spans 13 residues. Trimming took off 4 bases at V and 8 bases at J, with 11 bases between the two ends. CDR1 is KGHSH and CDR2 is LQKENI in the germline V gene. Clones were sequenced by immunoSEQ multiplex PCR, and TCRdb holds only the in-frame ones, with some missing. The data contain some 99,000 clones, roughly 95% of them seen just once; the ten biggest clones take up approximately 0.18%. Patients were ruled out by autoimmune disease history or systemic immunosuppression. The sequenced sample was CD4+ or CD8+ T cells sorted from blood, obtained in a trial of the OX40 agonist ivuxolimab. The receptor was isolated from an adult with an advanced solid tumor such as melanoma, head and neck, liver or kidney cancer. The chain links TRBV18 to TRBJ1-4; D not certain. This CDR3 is CASSQGSEEKLFF. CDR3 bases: TGTGCCAGCTCACAGGGTTCTGAGGAAAAACTGTTTTTT. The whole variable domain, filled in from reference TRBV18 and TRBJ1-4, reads NAGVMQNPRHLVRRRGQEARLRCSPMKGHSHVYWYRQLPEEGLKFMVYLQKENIIDESGMPKERFSAEFPKEGPSILRIQQVVRGDSAAYFCASSQGSEEKLFFGSGTQLSVL.